This T cell receptor (beta chain) was found in a study of Ad26.COV2.S vaccination and SARS-CoV-2 variants. Study observations and caveats: From the TCR breadth and depth analyses, total T cell responses may have been underestimated. Ad26.COV2.S recipients had broader spike-specific TCRs (P = 0.0014).

CDR3 length equals 17 residues. V was shortened by 3 bases and J by 0 bases, with 15 bases between the two germline ends. Germline V gene lookup returns CDR1 WNHNN and CDR2 SYGVQD (reference sequence). As concerns this clone: Its specificity is unknown.

TCRdb keeps only in-frame clones here, not all; method: immunoSEQ multiplex PCR. The repertoire includes about 350,000 clones, about 90% of them detected once, and about 3.8% sits in the top ten. This clonotype was sampled from a human donor who had recovered from COVID-19. The chain carries TRBV10-1 and TRBJ1-3, with no clear D. The source material was peripheral blood, sampled after recovery from COVID-19. CDR3 DNA: TGCGCCAGCAGTGAAGATTGGTGTGACCGCTCTGGAAACACCATATATTTT. Translation gives CASSEDWCDRSGNTIYF.